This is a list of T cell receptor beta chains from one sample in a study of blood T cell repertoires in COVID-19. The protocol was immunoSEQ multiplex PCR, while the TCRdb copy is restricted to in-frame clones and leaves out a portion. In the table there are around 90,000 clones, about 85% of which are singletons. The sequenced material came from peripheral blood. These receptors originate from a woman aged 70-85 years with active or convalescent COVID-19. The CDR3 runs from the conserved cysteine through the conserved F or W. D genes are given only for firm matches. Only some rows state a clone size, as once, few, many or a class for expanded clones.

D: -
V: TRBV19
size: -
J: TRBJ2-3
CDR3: CAASWGDTQYF
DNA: TGTGCCGCTTCCTGGGGCGATACGCAGTATTTT

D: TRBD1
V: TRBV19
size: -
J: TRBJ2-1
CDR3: CASSSIGTGGYNEQFF
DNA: TGTGCCAGTAGTTCGATCGGGACAGGGGGTTACAATGAGCAGTTCTTC

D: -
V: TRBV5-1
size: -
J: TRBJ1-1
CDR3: CASSLTGLNTEAFF
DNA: TGCGCCAGCAGCTTAACAGGGTTGAACACTGAAGCTTTCTTT

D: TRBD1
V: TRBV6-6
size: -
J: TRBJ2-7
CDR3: CASSNIQGIYEQYF
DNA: TGTGCCAGCAGTAACATACAGGGGATCTACGAGCAGTACTTC

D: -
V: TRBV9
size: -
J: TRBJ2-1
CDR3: CASSARGKSSYNEQFF
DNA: TGTGCCAGCAGCGCCCGGGGGAAAAGCTCCTACAATGAGCAGTTCTTC

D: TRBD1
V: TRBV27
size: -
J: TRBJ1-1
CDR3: CASSSYRGRDTEAFF
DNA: TGTGCCAGCAGTAGCTACAGGGGGCGCGACACTGAAGCTTTCTTT

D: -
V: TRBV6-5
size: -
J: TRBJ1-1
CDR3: CASSPPGGGNTEAFF
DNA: TGTGCCAGCAGTCCACCGGGAGGGGGGAACACTGAAGCTTTCTTT

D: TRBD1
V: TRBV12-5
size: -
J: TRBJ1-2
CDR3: CASGFGQGGYTF
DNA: TGTGCTAGTGGTTTCGGACAGGGTGGCTACACCTTC

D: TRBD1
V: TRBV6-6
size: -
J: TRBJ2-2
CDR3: CASVQGVGTGELFF
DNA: TGTGCCAGTGTACAGGGGGTTGGAACCGGGGAGCTGTTTTTT

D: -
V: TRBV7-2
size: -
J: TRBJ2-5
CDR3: CASAYRVQGETQYF
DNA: TGTGCCAGCGCCTACCGGGTCCAGGGGGAGACCCAGTACTTC

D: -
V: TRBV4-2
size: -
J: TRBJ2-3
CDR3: CASSQRSSVSTDTQYF
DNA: TGTGCCAGCAGCCAACGATCTAGCGTTAGCACAGATACGCAGTATTTT

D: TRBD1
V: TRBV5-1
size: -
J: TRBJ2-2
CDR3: CASSFGTGTGELFF
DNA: TGCGCCAGCAGCTTCGGGACAGGGACCGGGGAGCTGTTTTTT

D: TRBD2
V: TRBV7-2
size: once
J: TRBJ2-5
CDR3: CASSLGLADQETQYF
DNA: TGTGCCAGCAGCTTAGGACTAGCGGATCAAGAGACCCAGTACTTC

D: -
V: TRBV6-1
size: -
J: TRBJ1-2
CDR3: CASSETDYGYTF
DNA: TGTGCCAGCAGTGAAACAGACTATGGCTACACCTTC

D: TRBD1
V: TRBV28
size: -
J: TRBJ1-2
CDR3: CASSSPGGSMGYTF
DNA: TGTGCCAGCAGTTCCCCAGGGGGGTCTATGGGCTACACCTTC

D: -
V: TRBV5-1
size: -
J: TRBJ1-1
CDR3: CASSSQPGNTEAFF
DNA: TGCGCCAGCAGCTCGCAACCGGGAAACACTGAAGCTTTCTTT

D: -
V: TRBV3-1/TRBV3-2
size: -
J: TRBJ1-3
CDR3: CASSQDWGEGNTIYF
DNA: TGTGCCAGCAGCCAAGACTGGGGGGAGGGCAACACCATATATTTT

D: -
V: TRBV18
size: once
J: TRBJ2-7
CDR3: CASSRDKYYEQYF
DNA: TGTGCCAGCTCACGGGACAAGTACTACGAGCAGTACTTC

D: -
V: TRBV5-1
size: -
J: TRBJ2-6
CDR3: CASSPGQPSGGANVLTF
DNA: TGCGCCAGCAGCCCCGGACAGCCTTCGGGGGGGGCCAACGTCCTGACTTTC

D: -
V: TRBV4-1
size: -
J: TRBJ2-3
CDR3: CASSQDGLSTDTQYF
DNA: TGCGCCAGCAGCCAAGATGGACTGTCAACAGATACGCAGTATTTT

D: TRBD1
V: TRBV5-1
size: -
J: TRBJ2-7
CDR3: CASSFGTVSYEQYF
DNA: TGCGCCAGCAGCTTCGGGACAGTCTCCTACGAGCAGTACTTC

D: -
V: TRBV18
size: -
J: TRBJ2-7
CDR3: CASSPLNFEQYF
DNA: TGTGCCAGCTCACCACTGAACTTCGAGCAGTACTTC

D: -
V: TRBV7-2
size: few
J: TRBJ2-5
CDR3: CASSSRRSETQYF
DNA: TGTGCCAGCAGCTCAAGGAGGTCGGAGACCCAGTACTTC

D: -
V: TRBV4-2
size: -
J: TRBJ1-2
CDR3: CASSQVGSVRGYTF
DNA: TGTGCCAGCAGCCAAGTCGGCAGCGTTCGTGGCTACACCTTC

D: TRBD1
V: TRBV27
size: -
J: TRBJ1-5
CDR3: CASSSGQISNQPQHF
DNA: TGTGCCAGCAGTTCGGGACAGATTAGCAATCAGCCCCAGCATTTT

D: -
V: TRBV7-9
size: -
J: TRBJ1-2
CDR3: CASSLRQDSANYGYTF
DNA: TGTGCCAGCAGCTTACGGCAAGACAGCGCTAACTATGGCTACACCTTC

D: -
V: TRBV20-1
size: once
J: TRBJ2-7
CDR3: CSASTGTLLEF
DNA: TGCAGTGCTAGCACAGGGACCCTGTTGGAGTTC

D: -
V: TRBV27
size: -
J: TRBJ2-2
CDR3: CASSLRASSRGELFF
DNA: TGTGCCAGCAGTTTAAGGGCTAGCTCTAGAGGGGAGCTGTTTTTT

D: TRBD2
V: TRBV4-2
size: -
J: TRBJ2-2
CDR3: CASSQGGTTAGELFF
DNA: TGTGCCAGCAGCCAGGGGGGGACTACGGCCGGGGAGCTGTTTTTT

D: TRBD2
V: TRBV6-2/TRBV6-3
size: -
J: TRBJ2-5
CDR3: CASSPYPSTSGSQETQYF
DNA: TGTGCCAGCAGCCCCTACCCTTCGACTAGCGGGAGTCAAGAGACCCAGTACTTC

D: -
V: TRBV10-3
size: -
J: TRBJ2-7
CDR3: CAISAPGRGSYEQYF
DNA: TGTGCCATCAGTGCCCCGGGCAGGGGCTCCTACGAGCAGTACTTC

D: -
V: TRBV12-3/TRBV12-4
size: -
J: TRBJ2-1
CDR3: CASSLTDSNEQFF
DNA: TGTGCCAGCAGTTTAACAGATAGCAATGAGCAGTTCTTC

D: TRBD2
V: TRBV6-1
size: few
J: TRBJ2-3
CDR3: CASSRGGLTDTQYF
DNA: TGTGCCAGCAGCCGGGGGGGCCTGACAGATACGCAGTATTTT

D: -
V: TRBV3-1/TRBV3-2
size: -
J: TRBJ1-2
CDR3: CASSQDWQGYYGYTF
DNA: TGTGCCAGCAGCCAAGATTGGCAGGGATACTATGGCTACACCTTC

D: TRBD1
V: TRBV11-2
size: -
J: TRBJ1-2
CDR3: CASSSRQGLNNNYGYTF
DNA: TGTGCCAGCAGCTCCAGACAGGGCCTAAACAATAACTATGGCTACACCTTC

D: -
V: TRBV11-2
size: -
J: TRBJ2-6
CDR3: CASSPLSMGANVLTF
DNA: TGTGCCAGCAGCCCCCTATCAATGGGGGCCAACGTCCTGACTTTC

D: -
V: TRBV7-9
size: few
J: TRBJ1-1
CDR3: CASSLQILNTEAFF
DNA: TGTGCCAGCAGCCTACAGATACTGAACACTGAAGCTTTCTTT

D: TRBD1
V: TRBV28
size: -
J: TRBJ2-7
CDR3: CASSIHGQGAPYEQYF
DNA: TGTGCCAGCAGTATTCACGGACAGGGGGCTCCCTACGAGCAGTACTTC

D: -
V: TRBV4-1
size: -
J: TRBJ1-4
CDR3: CASSQGFGFQGANEKLFF
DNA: TGCGCCAGCAGCCAAGGATTCGGTTTTCAGGGCGCTAATGAAAAACTGTTTTTT

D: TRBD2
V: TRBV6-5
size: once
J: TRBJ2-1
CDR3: CASIISGVHNEQFF
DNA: TGTGCCAGCATAATCAGCGGGGTCCACAATGAGCAGTTCTTC

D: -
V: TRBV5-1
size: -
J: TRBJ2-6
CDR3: CASRWTSGANVLTF
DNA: TGCGCCAGCAGATGGACAAGCGGGGCCAACGTCCTGACTTTC

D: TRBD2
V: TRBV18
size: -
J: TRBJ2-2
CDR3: CASSANTGGTGELFF
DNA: TGTGCCAGCTCAGCCAACACGGGGGGAACCGGGGAGCTGTTTTTT

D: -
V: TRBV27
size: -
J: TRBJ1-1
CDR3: CASSSPWATPEAFF
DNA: TGTGCCAGCAGTTCCCCCTGGGCCACCCCTGAAGCTTTCTTT

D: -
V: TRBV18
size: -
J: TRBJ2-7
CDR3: CASSPLPSYEQYF
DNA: TGTGCCAGCTCACCTCTCCCCTCCTACGAGCAGTACTTC

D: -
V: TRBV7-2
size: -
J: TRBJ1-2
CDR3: CASSSPYHYGYTF
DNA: TGTGCCAGCAGCTCTCCTTATCACTATGGCTACACCTTC

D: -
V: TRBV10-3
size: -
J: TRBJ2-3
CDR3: CAIRGAAAGTDTQYF
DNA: TGTGCCATCAGGGGGGCGGCGGCTGGGACAGATACGCAGTATTTT

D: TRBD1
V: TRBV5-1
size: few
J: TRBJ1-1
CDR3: CASSFDRDTEAFF
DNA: TGCGCCAGCAGCTTCGACAGGGACACTGAAGCTTTCTTT

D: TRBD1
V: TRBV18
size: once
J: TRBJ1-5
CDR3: CASSLDRGYQPQHF
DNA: TGTGCCAGCTCACTGGACAGGGGGTATCAGCCCCAGCATTTT

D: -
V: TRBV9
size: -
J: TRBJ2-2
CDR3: CASSVMAGNTGELFF
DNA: TGTGCCAGCAGCGTAATGGCGGGGAACACCGGGGAGCTGTTTTTT

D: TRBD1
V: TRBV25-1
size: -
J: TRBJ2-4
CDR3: CASSGGTGGENIQYF
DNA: TGTGCCAGCAGTGGGGGGACAGGGGGGGAAAACATTCAGTACTTC

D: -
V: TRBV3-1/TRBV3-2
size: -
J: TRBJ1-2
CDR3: CASSHGRRTLVGYTF
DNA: TGTGCCAGCAGCCATGGACGGAGGACCTTGGTGGGCTACACCTTC

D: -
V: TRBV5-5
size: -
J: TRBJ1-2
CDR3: CASSLAYGYTF
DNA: TGTGCCAGCAGCTTGGCATATGGCTACACCTTC

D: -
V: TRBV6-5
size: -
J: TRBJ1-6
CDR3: CASSPVGGTSPLHF
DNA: TGTGCCAGCAGTCCCGTCGGGGGAACTTCACCCCTCCACTTT

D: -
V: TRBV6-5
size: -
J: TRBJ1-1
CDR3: CASSYAPGFSVTEAFF
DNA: TGTGCCAGCAGTTACGCCCCGGGATTTAGTGTCACTGAAGCTTTCTTT

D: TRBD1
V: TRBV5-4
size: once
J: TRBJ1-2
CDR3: CASSFNRGSAYGYTF
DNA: TGTGCCAGCAGCTTTAACAGGGGTAGCGCCTATGGCTACACCTTC